What follows are 12 T cell receptor beta chains derived from one specimen sequenced in a study of identifying expanded T cells in peripheral blood. Some clones are missing from TCRdb's copy, which holds only in-frame ones; the method was immunoSEQ multiplex PCR. This sample carries 130,000 or so clones, roughly 82% of them seen once, and the ten largest clones take less than 4%. Sequenced: blood. The receptors were gathered from a person aged 18-70 years in good health.

The chain uses TRBV12-5 and TRBJ1-1; D gene uncertain. Germline values: CDR1 LGHNT, CDR2 FRNRAP. V lost 7 bases to trimming and J lost 1 base, with 13 bases between them. The CDR3 has 14 residues. This CDR3 is CASALDGENTEAFF. The CDR3 bases are TGTGCTAGTGCCCTGGACGGGGAGAACACTGAAGCTTTCTTT.

The V call is TRBV2, the J call TRBJ2-1, with no clear D. The CDR3 is 12 residues long. The germline gives CDR1 SNHLY, CDR2 FYNNEI. The V and J ends lost 1 base and 8 bases respectively, with 6 bases between them. As DNA, the CDR3 is TGTGCCAGCAGTGAAGTCTCCTATGAGCAGTTCTTC. This sequence encodes CASSEVSYEQFF.

V usage is TRBV7-9 and J usage is TRBJ2-5; D possibly matches TRBD1 or TRBD2 (6 bases each). The germline gives CDR1 SEHNR, CDR2 FQNEAQ (reference sequence). This CDR3 region has 15 residues. The V end was cut by 3 bases, the J end by 2 bases, with 13 bases between. DNA for the CDR3: TGTGCCAGCAGCTTCACCGGGGGCCGACAAGAGACCCAGTACTTC. Translated, it gives CASSFTGGRQETQYF.

This sequence joins TRBV4-3 and TRBJ1-2; TRBD1 matches 10 bases. The CDR3 loop spans 16 amino acids. Germline CDR1 is LGHNA and CDR2 is YSLEER. J gave up 8 bases and V 4 bases, and 13 bases lay outside the gene matches. CDR3 bases: TGCGCCAGCAGCCCCCAATGGGGACAGGGGAGTTCGGGCTACACCTTC. It encodes CASSPQWGQGSSGYTF.

This clone was observed a handful of times. The V gene is TRBV12-5, the J gene TRBJ1-5; D gene unclear. Trimming took off 1 base at V and 7 bases at J, with 5 bases between the two ends. CDR1 and CDR2 from the germline V gene are LGHNT and FRNRAP. The CDR3 covers 12 residues. CDR3: CASGLERQPQHF. CDR3 bases: TGTGCTAGTGGTTTGGAGCGGCAGCCCCAGCATTTT.

The chain has TRBV5-6 and TRBJ2-1; D not resolved. Trimming shortened V by 2 bases and J by 6 bases, and 6 bases separated the two germline ends. The CDR3 runs 12 residues. CDR1 and CDR2 (germline): SGHDT, YYEEEE. CDR3: CASSFLGNEQFF. The CDR3 DNA sequence: TGTGCCAGCAGCTTCCTGGGCAATGAGCAGTTCTTC.

This clone has only one observation. The V and J genes are TRBV11-1 and TRBJ2-3, with D hard to call. Germline V gene data show CDR1 as SGHAT and CDR2 as FQDESV (reference sequence). This CDR3 region has 16 residues. V lost 2 bases and J 0 bases, leaving 12 bases between the germline ends. CDR3 in DNA: TGTGCCAGCAGCTTACTGGCCGGTACTAGCACAGATACGCAGTATTTT. Its translation is CASSLLAGTSTDTQYF.

The V call is TRBV15, the J call TRBJ2-7; TRBD2 matches at 9 bases. Germline V gene lookup returns CDR1 LNHNV and CDR2 YYDKDF (reference sequence). This CDR3 is 14 amino acids long. V trimming: 5 bases; J trimming: 1 base; junction bases outside the gene matches: 3. As DNA, the CDR3 is TGTGCCACCAGCGCCCTAGCGGGGTCCTACGAGCAGTACTTC. Protein sequence: CATSALAGSYEQYF.

The genes are TRBV7-9 and TRBJ1-2; D is undetermined. This CDR3 comprises 13 residues. Germline V gene lookup returns CDR1 SEHNR and CDR2 FQNEAQ (reference sequence). The V gene lost 1 base and the J gene lost 4 bases, with 7 bases spanning the gap. CDR3 sequence reads: CASSLEAGYGYTF. As DNA, the CDR3 is TGTGCCAGCAGCTTAGAGGCGGGCTATGGCTACACCTTC.

V gene TRBV5-4 combines with J gene TRBJ2-3; weak D call: TRBD2 (6 bases). V was clipped by 2 bases and J by 4 bases, with 23 bases between them. The CDR3 length is 18 residues. CDR1 is SGHNT, CDR2 YYREEE, per germline (reference sequence). CDR3 amino acids: CASSLRPRLGREADTQYF. Written as DNA, the CDR3 is TGTGCCAGCAGCTTACGACCCCGACTAGGTCGAGAAGCAGATACGCAGTATTTT.

V gene TRBV2 combines with J gene TRBJ1-3; D uncertain. This CDR3 is built from 15 residues. Trimming removed 4 bases from V and 0 bases from J, with 10 bases in between. Germline V CDR1 and CDR2: SNHLY, FYNNEI. The CDR3 DNA reads as TGTGCCAGCAGTGCTTCGGGTTCCTCTGGAAACACCATATATTTT. Translating it yields CASSASGSSGNTIYF.

This chain uses TRBV7-2 with TRBJ1-5; TRBD1 matches 7 bases. The J segment lost 0 bases and the V segment lost 5 bases, leaving 4 bases of the junction unmatched. Looked up from germline, CDR1 is SGHTA and CDR2 is FQGNSA. The CDR3 sequence is 15 residues long. CDR3 bases: TGTGCCAGCAGCCCGGGACAGACTAGCAATCAGCCCCAGCATTTT. Its protein is CASSPGQTSNQPQHF.